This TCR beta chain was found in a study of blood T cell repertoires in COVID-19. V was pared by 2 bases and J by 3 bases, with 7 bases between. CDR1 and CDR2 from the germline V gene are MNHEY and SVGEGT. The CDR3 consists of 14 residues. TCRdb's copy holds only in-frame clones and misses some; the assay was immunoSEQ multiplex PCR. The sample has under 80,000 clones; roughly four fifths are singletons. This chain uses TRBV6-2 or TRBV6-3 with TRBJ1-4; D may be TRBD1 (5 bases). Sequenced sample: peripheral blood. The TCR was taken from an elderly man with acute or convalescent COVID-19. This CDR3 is CASSYQGSNEKLFF. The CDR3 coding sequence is TGTGCCAGCAGTTACCAGGGATCTAATGAAAAACTGTTTTTT.